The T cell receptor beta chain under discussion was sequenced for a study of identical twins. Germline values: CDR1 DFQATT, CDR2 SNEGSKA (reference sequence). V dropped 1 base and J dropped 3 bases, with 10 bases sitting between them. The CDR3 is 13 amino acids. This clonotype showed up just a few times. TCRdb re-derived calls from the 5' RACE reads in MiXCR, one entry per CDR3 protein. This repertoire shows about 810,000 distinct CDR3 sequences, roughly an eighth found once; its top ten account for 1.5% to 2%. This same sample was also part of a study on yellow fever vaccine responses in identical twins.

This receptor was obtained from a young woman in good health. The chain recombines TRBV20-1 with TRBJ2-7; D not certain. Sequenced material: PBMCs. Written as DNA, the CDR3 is TGCAGTGCTAGAGTAGAACTTAACTACGAGCAGTACTTC. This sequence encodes CSARVELNYEQYF.